Sequencing of this TCR beta chain was carried out in a study of T cell changes during pregnancy in multiple sclerosis (dated by TCRdb to about 2019). Background for the entire study: Changes in the T cell repertoire over the course of pregnancy were examined in this study in women with multiple sclerosis.

Libraries were constructed by the immunoSEQ multiplex PCR assay. This is the immuneACCESS table as TCRdb keeps it, with only in-frame sequences that have V and J called. A part of the clones is gone; compared with another copy, unresolved V genes explain less than half, and the rest is unexplained. The sample table lists roughly 50,000 clones, 80% to 95% of them with a count of one. Roughly 0.23% of the sample rests with the top ten. CDR1 is given as SGDLS and CDR2 as YYNGEE, both from the germline V gene. Clipping removes 3 bases from V and 7 bases from J, with 12 as the unmatched junction base count. The CDR3 holds 15 amino acids from the cysteine to the phenylalanine. The sequence is cut down to CDR3 DNA, 45 bases in frame from base 1. This clone was picked up a small number of times. Its antigen is still unknown. Base qualities are not recorded, but no much larger clone differs from it by a single base.

The source was CD4+ T cells from peripheral blood mononuclear cells, collected in the third trimester of pregnancy. The receptor's source is a female donor with multiple sclerosis, enrolled in a pregnancy study. Rearrangement joined TRBV9 to TRBJ1-1, with 7 bases aligning to TRBD1. In nucleotides, the sequence is TGTGCCAGCAGCGCCAAGACAGGGACTAGTTTTGAAGCTTTCTTT. Its product reads: CASSAKTGTSFEAFF.